This T cell receptor beta chain was sequenced for a study of HIV-infected patients and healthy controls. Follow-up blood was drawn about 14 weeks, roughly three months, after antiretroviral therapy began. All unsorted peripheral T cells were captured because whole blood was used without fractionation. Germline V lookup: CDR1 ENHRY, CDR2 SYGVKD. The ends lost 4 bases at V and 5 bases at J; junction bases unmatched: 14. The CDR3 has 17 amino acids. Study conclusions and caveats: MAIT alpha-chain CDR3s were frequent in healthy controls, depleted in HIV+. During therapy, HIV-associated CDR3s fell significantly in frequency, while CMV-associated CDR3s did not change significantly. Comparisons were complicated because patients and controls had unequal numbers of distinct sequences. Study cohorts differed slightly in age and sex, but this did not explain diversity differences.

Ten or more counts support this clonotype. Its antigen is not known. About 480 ng RNA was reverse transcribed with alpha and beta constant-region primers. Each of the alpha and beta chains got its own library through chain-specific third strand synthesis with indices. TCRdb analysed the 5' RACE reads with MiXCR anew, one entry per CDR3 protein. The sample lists roughly 14,000 distinct CDR3 sequences, roughly 12% occurring once. The source is an adult with HIV infection. The donor label of this sample is uncertain. The chain has TRBV10-3 and TRBJ2-3; 8 bases fit TRBD1. The sample in question was blood, obtained during antiretroviral therapy. In nucleotides, the CDR3 is TGTGCCATCAGTGCACGGACCGGGACAGGTACTAAAGATACGCAGTATTTT. Translation gives CAISARTGTGTKDTQYF.